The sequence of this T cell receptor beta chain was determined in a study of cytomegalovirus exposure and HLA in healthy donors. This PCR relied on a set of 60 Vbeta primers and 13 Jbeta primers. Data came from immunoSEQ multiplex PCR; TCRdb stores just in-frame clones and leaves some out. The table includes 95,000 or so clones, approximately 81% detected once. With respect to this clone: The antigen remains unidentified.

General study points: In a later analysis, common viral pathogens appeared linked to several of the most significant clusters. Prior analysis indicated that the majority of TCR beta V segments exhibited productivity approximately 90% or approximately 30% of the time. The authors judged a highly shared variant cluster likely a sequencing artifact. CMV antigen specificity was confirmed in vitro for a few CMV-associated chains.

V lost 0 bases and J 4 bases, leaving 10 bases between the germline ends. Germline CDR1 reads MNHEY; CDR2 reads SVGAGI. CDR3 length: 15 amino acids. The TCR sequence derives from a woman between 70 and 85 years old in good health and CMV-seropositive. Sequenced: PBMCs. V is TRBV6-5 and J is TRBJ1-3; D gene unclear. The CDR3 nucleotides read TGTGCCAGCAGTTACTCCAACAGCAAGGGAAACACCATATATTTT. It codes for CASSYSNSKGNTIYF.